This T cell receptor beta chain was recorded in a study of blood T cell dynamics during melanoma immunotherapy. Germline V gives CDR1 SNHLY, CDR2 FYNNEI. This CDR3 comprises 17 residues. Trimming left V 6 bases short and J 5 bases short, with 26 bases between. The time point: week 3, after first cycle of checkpoint inhibitor. Sequenced by immunoSEQ multiplex PCR; TCRdb stores in-frame clones only, minus some. Of some 14,000 clones listed, roughly 90% are singletons. The sample here was blood, taken from a patient treated with checkpoint blockade. V usage is TRBV2 and J usage is TRBJ2-7; TRBD1 or TRBD2 may be the D gene (5 bases each). The origin of this receptor is a human donor with melanoma. CDR3 nucleotides: TGTGCCAGCAGAGACCAGACTCCCGGGACGGCACGGAACGAGCAGTACTTC. This translates into CASRDQTPGTARNEQYF.